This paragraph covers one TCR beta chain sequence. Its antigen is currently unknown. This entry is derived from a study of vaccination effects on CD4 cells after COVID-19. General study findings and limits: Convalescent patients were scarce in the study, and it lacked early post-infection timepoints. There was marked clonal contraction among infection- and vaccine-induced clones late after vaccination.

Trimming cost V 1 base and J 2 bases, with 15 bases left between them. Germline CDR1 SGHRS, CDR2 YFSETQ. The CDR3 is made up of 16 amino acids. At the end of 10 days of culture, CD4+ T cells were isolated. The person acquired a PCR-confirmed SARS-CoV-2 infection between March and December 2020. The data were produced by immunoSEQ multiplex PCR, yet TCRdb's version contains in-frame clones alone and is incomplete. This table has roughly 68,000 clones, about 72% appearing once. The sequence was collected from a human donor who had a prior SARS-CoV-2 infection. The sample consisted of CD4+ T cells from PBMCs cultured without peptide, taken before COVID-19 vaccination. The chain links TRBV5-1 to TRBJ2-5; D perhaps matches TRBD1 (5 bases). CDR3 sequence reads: CASSLLSGMVQETQYF. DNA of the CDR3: TGCGCCAGCAGCTTGTTATCAGGGATGGTTCAAGAGACCCAGTACTTC.